What follows is one T cell receptor beta chain and its context. The antigen is undetermined. This CDR3 region has 18 residues. Trimming cost V 1 base and J 5 bases; bases outside gene matches: 16. Germline-derived CDR1 and CDR2 are MNHEY and SVGAGI. TCRdb used MiXCR to reprocess the 5' RACE reads, holding one entry per CDR3 protein. The sample yields approximately 630,000 distinct CDR3 sequences, roughly 6.6% seen once. The data were obtained in a study of identical twins. Study conclusions and caveats: Beta clonotypes that were abundant in cord blood contained fewer insertions, a pattern absent from memory repertoires. Cross-sectional statistics underpinned the conclusions; the same donors were not followed. Modeled out-of-frame TCR alpha sharing in monozygotic twins fell below observed levels.

The same sample was also studied in work on yellow fever vaccine responses in identical twins. From that study: Twins reportedly showed a vaccine T cell response that seemed partly convergent and partly personalized.

The sequence was obtained from a woman under 30 in good health. Material for sequencing was PBMCs. The genes are TRBV6-5 and TRBJ2-5, with TRBD1 matching 7 bases. The CDR3 reads CASSYFGITRQGHETQYF. The CDR3 DNA reads TGTGCCAGCAGTTACTTCGGGATTACGCGACAGGGCCATGAGACCCAGTACTTC.